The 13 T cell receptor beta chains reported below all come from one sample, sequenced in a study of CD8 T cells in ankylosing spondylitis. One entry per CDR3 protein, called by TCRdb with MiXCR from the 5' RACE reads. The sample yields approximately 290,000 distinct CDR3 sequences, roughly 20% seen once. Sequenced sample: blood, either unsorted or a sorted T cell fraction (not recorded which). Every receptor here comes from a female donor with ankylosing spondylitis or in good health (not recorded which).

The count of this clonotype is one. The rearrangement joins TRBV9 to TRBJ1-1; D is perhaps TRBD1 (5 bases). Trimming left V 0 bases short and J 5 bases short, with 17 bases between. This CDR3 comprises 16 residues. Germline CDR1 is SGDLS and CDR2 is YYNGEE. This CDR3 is CASSVVQVLTRTEAFF. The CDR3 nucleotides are TGTGCCAGCAGCGTAGTACAGGTACTCACACGGACTGAAGCTTTCTTT.

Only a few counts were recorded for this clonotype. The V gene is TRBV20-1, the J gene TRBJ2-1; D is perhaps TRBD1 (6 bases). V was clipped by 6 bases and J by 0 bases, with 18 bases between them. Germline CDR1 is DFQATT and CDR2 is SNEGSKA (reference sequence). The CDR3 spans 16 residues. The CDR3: CSAQKQGGGSYNEQFF. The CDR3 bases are TGCAGTGCCCAAAAACAGGGCGGCGGCTCCTACAATGAGCAGTTCTTC.

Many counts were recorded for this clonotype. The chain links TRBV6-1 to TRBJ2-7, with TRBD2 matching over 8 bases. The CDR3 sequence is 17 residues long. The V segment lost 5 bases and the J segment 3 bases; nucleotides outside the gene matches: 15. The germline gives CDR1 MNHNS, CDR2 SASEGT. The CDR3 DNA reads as TGTGCCAGCAGTAGGGTCAGCGGGACTAGGAGGGTCTACGAGCAGTACTTC. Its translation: CASSRVSGTRRVYEQYF.

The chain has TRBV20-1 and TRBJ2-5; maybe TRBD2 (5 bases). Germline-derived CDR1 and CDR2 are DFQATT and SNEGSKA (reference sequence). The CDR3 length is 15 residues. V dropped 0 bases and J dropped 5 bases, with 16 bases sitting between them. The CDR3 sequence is CSARDRVGGEETQYF. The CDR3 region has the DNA TGCAGTGCTAGAGATCGCGTCGGAGGTGAGGAGACCCAGTACTTC.

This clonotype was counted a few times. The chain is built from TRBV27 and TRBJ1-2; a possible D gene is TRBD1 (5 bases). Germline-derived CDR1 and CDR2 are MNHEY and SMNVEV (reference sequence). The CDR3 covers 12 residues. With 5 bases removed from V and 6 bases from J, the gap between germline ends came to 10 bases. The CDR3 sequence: CASSGQGNGYTF. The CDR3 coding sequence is TGTGCCAGCAGTGGCCAGGGTAATGGCTACACCTTC.

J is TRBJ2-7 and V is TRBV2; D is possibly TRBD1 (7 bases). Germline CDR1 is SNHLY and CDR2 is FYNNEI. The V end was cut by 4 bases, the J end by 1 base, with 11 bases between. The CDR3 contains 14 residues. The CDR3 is CASSVQGGSYEQYF. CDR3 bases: TGTGCCAGCAGTGTCCAGGGGGGATCCTACGAGCAGTACTTC.

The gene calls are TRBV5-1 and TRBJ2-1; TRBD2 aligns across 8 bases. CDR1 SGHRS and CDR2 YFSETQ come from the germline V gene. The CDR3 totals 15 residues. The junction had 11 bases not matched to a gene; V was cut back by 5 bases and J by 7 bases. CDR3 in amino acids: CASRLSGQRENEQFF. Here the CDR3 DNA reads TGCGCCAGCAGGTTAAGTGGACAGCGGGAGAATGAGCAGTTCTTC. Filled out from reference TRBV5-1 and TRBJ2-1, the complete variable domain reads KAGVTQTPRYLIKTRGQQVTLSCSPISGHRSVSWYQQTPGQGLQFLFEYFSETQRNKGNFPGRFSGRQFSNSRSEMNVSTLELGDSALYLCASRLSGQRENEQFFGPGTRLTVL.

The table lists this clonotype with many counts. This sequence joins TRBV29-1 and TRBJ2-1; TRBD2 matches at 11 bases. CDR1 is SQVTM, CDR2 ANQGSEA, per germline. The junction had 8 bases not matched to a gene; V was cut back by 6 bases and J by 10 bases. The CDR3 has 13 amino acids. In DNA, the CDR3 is TGCAGCGTCGGGCTTAGCGGGAGGGGAGAGCAGTTCTTC. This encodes CSVGLSGRGEQFF.

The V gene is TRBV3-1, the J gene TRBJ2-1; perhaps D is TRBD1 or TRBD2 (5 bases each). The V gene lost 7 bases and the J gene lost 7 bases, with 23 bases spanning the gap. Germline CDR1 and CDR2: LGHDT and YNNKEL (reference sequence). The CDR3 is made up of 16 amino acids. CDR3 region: CASTKPDYWGSNEQFF. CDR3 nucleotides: TGTGCCAGCACCAAACCCGACTATTGGGGCTCTAATGAGCAGTTCTTC.

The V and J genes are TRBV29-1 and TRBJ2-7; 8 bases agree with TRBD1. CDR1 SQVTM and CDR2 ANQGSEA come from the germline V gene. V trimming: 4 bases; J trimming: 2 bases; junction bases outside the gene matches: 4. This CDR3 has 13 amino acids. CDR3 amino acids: CSVAGQVTYEQYF. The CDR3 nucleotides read TGCAGCGTTGCGGGACAGGTAACCTACGAGCAGTACTTC.

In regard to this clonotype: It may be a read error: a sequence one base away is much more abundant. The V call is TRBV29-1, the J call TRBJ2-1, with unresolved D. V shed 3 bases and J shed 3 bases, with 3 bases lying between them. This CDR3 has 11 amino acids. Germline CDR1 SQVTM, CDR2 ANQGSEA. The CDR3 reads CSVEDYNEQFF. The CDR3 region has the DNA TGCAGCGTTGAGGACTACAATGAGCAGTTCTTC.

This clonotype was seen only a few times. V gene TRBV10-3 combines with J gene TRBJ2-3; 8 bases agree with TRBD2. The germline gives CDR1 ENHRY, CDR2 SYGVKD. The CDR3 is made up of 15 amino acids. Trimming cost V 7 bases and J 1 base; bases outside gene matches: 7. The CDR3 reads CAITVKAGGTDTQYF. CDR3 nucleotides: TGTGCCATCACGGTCAAAGCGGGAGGCACAGATACGCAGTATTTT.

The CDR3 DNA follows: TGTGCCAGCAGCTTTGGATCGACCTACGAGCAGTACTTC. This codes for CASSFGSTYEQYF. This chain connects TRBV7-3 to TRBJ2-7; unclear D gene. This CDR3 has 13 residues. CDR1 is SGHTA, CDR2 FQGTGA, per germline. Trimming shortened V by 3 bases and J by 2 bases, and 8 bases separated the two germline ends.